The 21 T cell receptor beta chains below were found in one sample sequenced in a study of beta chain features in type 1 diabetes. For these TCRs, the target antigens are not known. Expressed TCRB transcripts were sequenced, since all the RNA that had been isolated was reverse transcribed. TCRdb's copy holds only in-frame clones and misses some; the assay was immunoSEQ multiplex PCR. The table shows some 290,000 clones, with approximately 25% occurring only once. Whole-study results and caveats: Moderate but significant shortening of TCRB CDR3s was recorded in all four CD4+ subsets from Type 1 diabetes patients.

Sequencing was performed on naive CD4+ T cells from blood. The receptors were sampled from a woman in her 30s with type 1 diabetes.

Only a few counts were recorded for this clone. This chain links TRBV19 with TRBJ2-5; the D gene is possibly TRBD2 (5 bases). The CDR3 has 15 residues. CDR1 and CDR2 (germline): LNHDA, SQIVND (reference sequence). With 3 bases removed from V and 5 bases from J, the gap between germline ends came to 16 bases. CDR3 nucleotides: TGTGCCAGTAGTATTGCCCCCCCGGGGATGGAGACCCAGTACTTC. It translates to CASSIAPPGMETQYF.

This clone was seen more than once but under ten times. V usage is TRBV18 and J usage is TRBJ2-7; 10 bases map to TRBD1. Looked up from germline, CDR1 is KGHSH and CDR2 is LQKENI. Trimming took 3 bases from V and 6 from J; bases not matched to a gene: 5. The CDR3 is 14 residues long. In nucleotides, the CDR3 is TGTGCCAGCTCACCGGGACAGGGGTTTACCGAGCAGTACTTC. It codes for CASSPGQGFTEQYF.

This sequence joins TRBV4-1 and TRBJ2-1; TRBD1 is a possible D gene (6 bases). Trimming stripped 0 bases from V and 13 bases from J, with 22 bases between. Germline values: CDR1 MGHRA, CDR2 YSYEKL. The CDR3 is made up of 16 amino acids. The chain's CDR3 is CASSQEWGPQMSSQFF. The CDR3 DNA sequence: TGCGCCAGCAGCCAAGAGTGGGGGCCCCAGATGAGCAGTCAGTTCTTC.

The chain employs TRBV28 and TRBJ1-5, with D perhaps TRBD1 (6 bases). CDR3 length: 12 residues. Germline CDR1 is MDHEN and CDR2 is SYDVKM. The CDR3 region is CATGGANQPQHF. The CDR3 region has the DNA TGTGCAACCGGGGGGGCCAATCAGCCCCAGCATTTT.

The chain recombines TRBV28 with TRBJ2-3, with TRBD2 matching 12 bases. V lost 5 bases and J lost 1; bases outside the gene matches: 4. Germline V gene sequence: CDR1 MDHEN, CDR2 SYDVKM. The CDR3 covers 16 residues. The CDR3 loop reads CASSPRTSGGTDTQYF. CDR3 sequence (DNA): TGTGCCAGCAGTCCCCGGACTAGCGGGGGCACAGATACGCAGTATTTT.

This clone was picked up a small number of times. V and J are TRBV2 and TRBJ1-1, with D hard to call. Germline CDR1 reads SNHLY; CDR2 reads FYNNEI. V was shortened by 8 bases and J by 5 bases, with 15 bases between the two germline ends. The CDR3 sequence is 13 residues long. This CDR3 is CASLEGTGTEAFF. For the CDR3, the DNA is TGTGCCAGCTTGGAGGGCACGGGGACTGAAGCTTTCTTT.

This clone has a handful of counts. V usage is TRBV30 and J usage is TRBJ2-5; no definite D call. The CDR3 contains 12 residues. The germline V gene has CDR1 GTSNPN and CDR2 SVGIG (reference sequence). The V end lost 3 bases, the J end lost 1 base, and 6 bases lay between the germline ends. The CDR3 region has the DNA TGTGCCTGGAGAGGAGTCCAAGAGACCCAGTACTTC. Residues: CAWRGVQETQYF.

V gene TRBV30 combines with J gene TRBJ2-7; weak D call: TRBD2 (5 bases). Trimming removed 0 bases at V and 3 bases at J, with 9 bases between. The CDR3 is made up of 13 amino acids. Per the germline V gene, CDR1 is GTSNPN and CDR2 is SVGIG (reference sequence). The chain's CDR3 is CAWSVAGFYEQYF. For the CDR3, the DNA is TGTGCCTGGAGTGTGGCGGGCTTCTACGAGCAGTACTTC.

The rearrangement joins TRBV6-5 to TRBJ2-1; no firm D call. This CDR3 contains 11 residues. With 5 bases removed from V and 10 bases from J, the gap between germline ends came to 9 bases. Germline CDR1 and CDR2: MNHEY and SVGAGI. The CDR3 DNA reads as TGTGCCAGCAGTGCGCTAGGCGAGCAGTTCTTC. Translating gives CASSALGEQFF.

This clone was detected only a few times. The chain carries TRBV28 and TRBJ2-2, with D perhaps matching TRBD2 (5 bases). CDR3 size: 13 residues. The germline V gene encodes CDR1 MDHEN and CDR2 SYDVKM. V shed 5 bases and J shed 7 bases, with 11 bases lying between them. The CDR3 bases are TGTGCCAGCAGTGAGGGAACGGTCGGGGAGCTGTTTTTT. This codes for CASSEGTVGELFF.

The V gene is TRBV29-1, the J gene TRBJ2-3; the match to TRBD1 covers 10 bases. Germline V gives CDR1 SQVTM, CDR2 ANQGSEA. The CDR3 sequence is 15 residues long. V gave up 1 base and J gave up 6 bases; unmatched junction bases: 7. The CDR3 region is CSVEARDRGPDTQYF. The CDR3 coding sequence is TGCAGCGTTGAAGCCCGGGACAGGGGACCCGATACGCAGTATTTT.

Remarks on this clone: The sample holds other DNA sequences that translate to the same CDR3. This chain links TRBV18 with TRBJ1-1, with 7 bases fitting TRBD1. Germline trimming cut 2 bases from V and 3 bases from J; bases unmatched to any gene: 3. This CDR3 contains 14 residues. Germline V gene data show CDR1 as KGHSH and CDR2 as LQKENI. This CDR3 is CASSPNRGDTEAFF. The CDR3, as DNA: TGTGCCAGCTCACCAAACAGGGGCGACACTGAAGCTTTCTTT.

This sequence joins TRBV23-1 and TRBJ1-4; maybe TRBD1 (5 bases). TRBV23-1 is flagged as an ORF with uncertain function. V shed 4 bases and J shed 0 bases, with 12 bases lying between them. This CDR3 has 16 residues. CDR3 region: CASSPGDSPTNEKLFF. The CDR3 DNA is TGCGCCAGCAGTCCCGGGGACTCGCCAACTAATGAAAAACTGTTTTTT.

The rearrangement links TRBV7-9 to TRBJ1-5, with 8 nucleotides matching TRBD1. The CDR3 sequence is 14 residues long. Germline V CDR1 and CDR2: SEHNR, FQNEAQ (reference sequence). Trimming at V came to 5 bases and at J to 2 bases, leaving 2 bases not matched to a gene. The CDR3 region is CASSDRGGNQPQHF. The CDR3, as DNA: TGTGCCAGCAGCGACAGGGGAGGCAATCAGCCCCAGCATTTT.

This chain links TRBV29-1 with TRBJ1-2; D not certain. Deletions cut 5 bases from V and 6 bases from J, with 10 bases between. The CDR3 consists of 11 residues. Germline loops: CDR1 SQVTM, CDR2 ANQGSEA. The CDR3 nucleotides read TGCAGCGTTTCCGGGGAGGATGGCTACACCTTC. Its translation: CSVSGEDGYTF.

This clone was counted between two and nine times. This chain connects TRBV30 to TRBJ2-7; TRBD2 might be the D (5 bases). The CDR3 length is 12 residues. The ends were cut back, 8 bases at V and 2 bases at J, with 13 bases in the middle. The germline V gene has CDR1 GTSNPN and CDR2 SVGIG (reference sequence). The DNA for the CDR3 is TGTGCCGGAGTTCACGGGGCCTACGAGCAGTACTTC. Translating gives CAGVHGAYEQYF.

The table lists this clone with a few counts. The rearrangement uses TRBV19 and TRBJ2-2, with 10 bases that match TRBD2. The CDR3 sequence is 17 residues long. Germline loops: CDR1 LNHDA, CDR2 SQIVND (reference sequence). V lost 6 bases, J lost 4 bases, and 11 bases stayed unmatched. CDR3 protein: CASRALSGTSATGELFF. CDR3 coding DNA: TGTGCCAGTAGAGCACTCTCCGGGACTAGCGCCACCGGGGAGCTGTTTTTT.

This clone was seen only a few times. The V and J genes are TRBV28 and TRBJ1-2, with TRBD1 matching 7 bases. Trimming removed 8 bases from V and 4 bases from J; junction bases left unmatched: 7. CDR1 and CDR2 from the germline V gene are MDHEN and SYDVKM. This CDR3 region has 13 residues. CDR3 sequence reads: CASGGTAIYGYTF. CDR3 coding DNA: TGTGCCAGCGGTGGGACAGCGATCTATGGCTACACCTTC.

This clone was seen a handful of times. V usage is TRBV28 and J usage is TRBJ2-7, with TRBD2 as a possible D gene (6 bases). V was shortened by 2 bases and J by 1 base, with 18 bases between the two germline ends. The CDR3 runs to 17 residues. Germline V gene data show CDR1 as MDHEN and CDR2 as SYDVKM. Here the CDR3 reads CASSLRGSGPNSYEQYF. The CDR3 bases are TGTGCCAGCAGTTTACGTGGGAGCGGGCCGAATTCCTACGAGCAGTACTTC. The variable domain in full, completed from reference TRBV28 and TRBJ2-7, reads DVKVTQSSRYLVKRTGEKVFLECVQDMDHENMFWYRQDPGLGLRLIYFSYDVKMKEKGDIPEGYSVSREKKERFSLILESASTNQTSMYLCASSLRGSGPNSYEQYFGPGTRLTVT.

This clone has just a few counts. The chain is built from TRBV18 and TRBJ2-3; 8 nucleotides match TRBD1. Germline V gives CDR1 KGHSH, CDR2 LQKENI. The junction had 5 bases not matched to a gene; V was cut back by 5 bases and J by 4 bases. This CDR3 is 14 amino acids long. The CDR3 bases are TGTGCCAGCTCAGACAGGGGTGTCGCAGATACGCAGTATTTT. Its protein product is CASSDRGVADTQYF.

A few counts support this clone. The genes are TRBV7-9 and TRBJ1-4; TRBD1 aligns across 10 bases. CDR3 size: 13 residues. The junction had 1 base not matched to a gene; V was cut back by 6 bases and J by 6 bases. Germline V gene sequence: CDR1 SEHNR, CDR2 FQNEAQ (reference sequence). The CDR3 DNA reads TGTGCCAGCAGAGGACAGGGGGATGAAAAACTGTTTTTT. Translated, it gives CASRGQGDEKLFF. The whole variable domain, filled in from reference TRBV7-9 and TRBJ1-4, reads DTGVSQNPRHKITKRGQNVTFRCDPISEHNRLYWYRQTLGQGPEFLTYFQNEAQLEKSRLLSDRFSAERPKGSFSTLEIQRTEQGDSAMYLCASRGQGDEKLFFGSGTQLSVL.